A single sample is the source of the 30 T cell receptor beta chains below, sequenced in a study of identical twins (dated by TCRdb to 2015 to 2016). To prepare the library, 5' RACE was applied. The sequencer listed for this sample is Illumina HiSeq 2000. TCRdb reprocessed the public reads (quality trimming at Q25 with fastp, clone calling with MiXCR) and kept in-frame beta chains. Under each unique CDR3 protein, matching rows form one entry showing the most common genes and DNA. Present in this sample are 1.5 million to 2 million distinct CDR3 sequences, more than 30% of which were seen just once. The ten biggest clones cover approximately 0.29% of the sample. The sequenced sample consisted of cord blood. These receptors were collected from a newborn girl in good health.

The chain employs TRBV6-5 and TRBJ2-7, with TRBD2 identical over 8 bases. V trimming: 7 bases; J trimming: 6 bases; junction bases outside the gene matches: 11. CDR3 size: 14 residues. CDR1 is MNHEY, CDR2 SVGAGI, per germline. The CDR3 sequence: CASTPAGDRLEQYF. The CDR3 DNA follows: TGTGCCAGCACCCCAGCGGGAGACAGACTCGAGCAGTACTTC.

The chain recombines TRBV6-6 with TRBJ2-1; D perhaps matches TRBD2 (6 bases). The end of the DNA fits TRBJ2-7 better, so the J call may be wrong. The CDR3 spans 16 residues. CDR1 and CDR2 (germline): MNHNY, SVGAGI (reference sequence). CDR3 sequence (DNA): TGTGCCAGCAGTTACTTTCGGGGGAGCTCCTACAATGAGCAGTACTTC. Its protein product is CASSYFRGSSYNEQYF.

The chain has TRBV29-1 and TRBJ2-1; no definite D call. The CDR3 length is 14 residues. Germline V gives CDR1 SQVTM, CDR2 ANQGSEA. V lost 5 bases and J 0 bases, leaving 11 bases between the germline ends. In DNA form, the CDR3 reads TGCAGCGTTATCTTGCGGAGCTCCTACAATGAGCAGTTCTTC. It codes for CSVILRSSYNEQFF.

Here the CDR3 reads CSAREVRTGPYEQFF. The CDR3 DNA follows: TGCAGTGCTAGAGAGGTCCGGACAGGGCCCTACGAGCAGTTCTTC. The V gene is TRBV20-1, the J gene TRBJ2-1; 8 bases align to TRBD1. The CDR3 runs 15 residues. Germline V gene lookup returns CDR1 DFQATT and CDR2 SNEGSKA (reference sequence). V lost 0 bases to trimming and J lost 10 bases; unmatched junction nucleotides: 11.

The DNA of the CDR3 is TGCGCCAGCAGCTTCCGGGGGAGAAACACAGATACGCAGTATTTT. As protein: CASSFRGRNTDTQYF. The genes are TRBV5-1 and TRBJ2-3; the D gene is possibly TRBD2 (6 bases). Germline lookup yields CDR1 SGHRS and CDR2 YFSETQ. The CDR3 totals 15 residues. V was pared by 2 bases and J by 2 bases, with 12 bases between.

Details on this clonotype: At one boundary the junction diverges from the germline segment, which might be a read error. V usage is TRBV6-1 and J usage is TRBJ2-3; TRBD2 agrees at 13 bases. This CDR3 comprises 16 residues. CDR1 MNHNS and CDR2 SASEGT come from the germline V gene. CDR3 amino acids: CASSWTSGSITDTRYF. The CDR3 DNA follows: TGTGCCAGCAGTTGGACTAGCGGGAGTATCACAGATACGCGGTATTTT.

V and J are TRBV20-1 and TRBJ1-1, with D perhaps TRBD1 (6 bases). This CDR3 is 13 amino acids long. Trimming stripped 5 bases from V and 2 bases from J, with 12 bases between. The V gene's germline CDR1 is DFQATT and CDR2 SNEGSKA (reference sequence). The CDR3 reads CSARPGVNTEAFF. The CDR3 DNA is TGCAGTGCTCGCCCAGGGGTTAACACTGAAGCTTTCTTT.

Concerning this clonotype: Given a much more abundant clone one base away, this may be a read error. As DNA, the CDR3 is TGTGCCGTCAGTGACAGGGGGAACATTCAGTACTTC. Its translation is CAVSDRGNIQYF. V and J are TRBV10-3 and TRBJ2-7; 9 positions agree with TRBD1. Judging by the DNA end, TRBJ2-4 fits better; the J call may be wrong. CDR1 and CDR2 from the germline V gene are ENHRY and SYGVKD. The CDR3 is 12 residues long.

CDR3 loop: CASGDPGGGYGYTF. The CDR3, as DNA: TGTGCCAGCGGAGACCCAGGGGGGGGCTATGGCTACACCTTC. This chain connects TRBV7-2 to TRBJ1-2; 7 bases agree with TRBD1. The J segment lost 4 bases and the V segment lost 8 bases, leaving 10 bases of the junction unmatched. There are 14 residues in the CDR3. In germline, CDR1 is SGHTA, CDR2 FQGNSA.

V gene TRBV19 combines with J gene TRBJ1-2, with D possibly being TRBD1 (5 bases). Germline V gives CDR1 LNHDA, CDR2 SQIVND (reference sequence). CDR3 length: 13 residues. The V and J ends lost 4 bases and 8 bases respectively, with 14 bases between them. CDR3 sequence: CASSTGAQRGYTF. DNA for the CDR3: TGTGCCAGTAGTACCGGGGCCCAACGGGGCTACACCTTC.

This clonotype has more than one count but fewer than ten. CDR3: CASTRTGTGYGYTF. Here the CDR3 DNA reads TGTGCCAGCACTCGAACCGGGACAGGGTATGGCTACACCTTC. The V call is TRBV28, the J call TRBJ1-2; 9 nucleotides align to TRBD1. This CDR3 has 14 amino acids. The V gene end was trimmed by 7 bases and the J gene end by 5 bases; junction bases not matched to a gene: 8. Germline CDR1 is MDHEN and CDR2 is SYDVKM.

This clonotype occurred a few times. The J gene is TRBJ2-7, the V gene TRBV27; perhaps TRBD1 as D (6 bases). Trimming took off 5 bases at V and 2 bases at J, with 19 bases between the two ends. The CDR3 consists of 16 residues. CDR1 is MNHEY and CDR2 is SMNVEV in the germline V gene (reference sequence). The CDR3 region is CASSTHRQVPTYEQYF. The CDR3, as DNA: TGTGCCAGCAGTACCCATCGACAGGTCCCTACCTACGAGCAGTACTTC.

This chain uses TRBV27 with TRBJ2-1; D perhaps matches TRBD2 (6 bases). With 5 bases removed from V and 6 bases from J, the gap between germline ends came to 14 bases. Germline V CDR1 and CDR2: MNHEY, SMNVEV (reference sequence). The CDR3 is made up of 14 amino acids. The CDR3 loop is CASSRFREINEQFF. The CDR3 DNA is TGTGCCAGCAGTCGGTTCCGGGAGATCAATGAGCAGTTCTTC.

This clonotype was seen more than once but under ten times. V usage is TRBV6-5 and J usage is TRBJ2-4; D call uncertain. The germline V gene encodes CDR1 MNHEY and CDR2 SVGAGI. The CDR3 runs 15 residues. The V end was cut by 6 bases, the J end by 13 bases, with 25 bases between. CDR3 sequence (DNA): TGTGCCAGCAGCCAGCCCCGGGCAGCTCACTATGAGCAGTACTTC. This encodes CASSQPRAAHYEQYF.

This clonotype was seen a single time. The chain is built from TRBV5-1 and TRBJ1-1; a weak D match, TRBD1 (5 bases). The germline gives CDR1 SGHRS, CDR2 YFSETQ. The germline V and J ends were trimmed by 0 bases and 6 bases, with 9 bases remaining between them. The CDR3 runs to 13 residues. CDR3 sequence: CASSLERGSEAFF. The CDR3 nucleotides read TGCGCCAGCAGCTTGGAAAGGGGCTCTGAAGCTTTCTTT.

The chain joins TRBV6-1 to TRBJ1-6; no clear D gene. This CDR3 region has 13 residues. CDR1 is MNHNS and CDR2 is SASEGT in the germline V gene. The V and J ends lost 5 bases and 10 bases respectively, with 12 bases between them. The CDR3: CASSSAPQSPLHF. CDR3 DNA sequence: TGTGCCAGCAGTTCAGCTCCCCAGTCACCCCTCCACTTT.

The rearrangement links TRBV7-9 to TRBJ2-1, with D hard to call. Gene TRBJ2-7 matches the end of the DNA better, so the J call may be wrong. Germline V gives CDR1 SEHNR, CDR2 FQNEAQ (reference sequence). The CDR3 is 17 residues long. The CDR3 DNA reads TGTGCCAGCAGCCAAGGTCCCCTTGGAGTTTTCTACAATGAGCAGTACTTC. Translated, it gives CASSQGPLGVFYNEQYF.

This chain connects TRBV28 to TRBJ1-1; a possible D gene is TRBD1 (6 bases). Germline assignment: CDR1 MDHEN and CDR2 SYDVKM. CDR3 length: 15 amino acids. Trimming removed 7 bases at V and 4 bases at J, with 19 bases between. The CDR3, as DNA: TGTGCCAGCAAATCTTCTTGGGGGGCCGGCACTGAAGCTTTCTTT. It specifies CASKSSWGAGTEAFF.

This clonotype was seen only once. The chain links TRBV6-1 to TRBJ1-4; the match to TRBD1 covers 8 bases. The CDR3 has 19 amino acids. The germline CDR1 and CDR2 sequences are MNHNS and SASEGT. V gave up 3 bases and J gave up 7 bases; unmatched junction bases: 19. The DNA of the CDR3 is TGTGCCAGCAGTGATTTCGTAAGCTCCGGCACAGGGGGTTTTGAAAAACTGTTTTTT. Translating gives CASSDFVSSGTGGFEKLFF.

The V and J genes are TRBV21-1 and TRBJ1-5; the DNA was not compared with TRBD1, the D call given in the table. TRBV21-1 is a known pseudogene. This CDR3 region has 19 residues. The CDR3 nucleotides are TGTGCCAGCAGCCCCCGTCCTATACAGCGAGGTAGGAGCAATCAGCCCCAGCATTTT. Its protein is CASSPRPIQRGRSNQPQHF.

Worth noting for this clonotype: A read error may be the cause here, since a much bigger clone is one base away. This chain uses TRBV28 with TRBJ2-4; no clear D gene. The tail of the sequence fits TRBJ2-7 better, so the J call may be wrong. Germline CDR1 MDHEN, CDR2 SYDVKM. This CDR3 spans 14 amino acids. In DNA form, the CDR3 reads TGTGCCAGCAGTGCCCACGGTCTAACCTACGAGCAGTACTTC. It yields the protein CASSAHGLTYEQYF.

In this sample, this clonotype turned up a few times. The chain joins TRBV25-1 to TRBJ1-2; D possibly corresponds to TRBD1 (5 bases). V was clipped by 2 bases and J by 3 bases, with 7 bases between them. Germline lookup yields CDR1 MGHDK and CDR2 SYGVNS. The CDR3 is 13 amino acids. The CDR3 region is CASSEGAYYGYTF. The CDR3 DNA is TGTGCCAGCAGTGAAGGGGCCTACTATGGCTACACCTTC.

This clonotype was counted ten times or more. The rearrangement uses TRBV12-3 or TRBV12-4 and TRBJ1-2; maybe TRBD1 (6 bases). V lost 1 base and J lost 4, with 16 bases in between. CDR3 size: 16 residues. CDR3 nucleotides: TGTGCCAGCAGTTTAGGTCGCGGCAGGGGAGGCTATGGCTACACCTTC. This translates into CASSLGRGRGGYGYTF.

The rearrangement uses TRBV29-1 and TRBJ2-1; 8 nucleotides match TRBD2. The DNA end favors TRBJ2-7, so the J call may be wrong. There are 14 residues in the CDR3. The germline V gene encodes CDR1 SQVTM and CDR2 ANQGSEA. The CDR3 DNA reads TGCAGCGTTGACGGGAGGACTAGCTACAATGAGCAGTACTTC. Residues: CSVDGRTSYNEQYF.

Concerning this clonotype: Sequence at one end of the junction differs from germline and may be a read error. The chain links TRBV20-1 to TRBJ2-3; 9 bases map to TRBD2. CDR3 length: 15 amino acids. Germline V lookup: CDR1 DFQATT, CDR2 SNEGSKA (reference sequence). The CDR3 DNA sequence: TGCAGTGCTAGTCTCCTAGCGGGAAACACAGATACGCAGTGTTTT. Amino acids: CSASLLAGNTDTQCF.

This chain links TRBV7-8 with TRBJ2-1, with 13 bases that match TRBD2. Losses at the gene ends were 5 bases for V and 0 bases for J; bases not matched to a gene: 13. The CDR3 loop spans 20 amino acids. Germline V gives CDR1 SGHVS, CDR2 FQNEAQ. CDR3: CASSGYVRGLAGTSYNEQFF. The CDR3 nucleotides read TGTGCCAGCAGCGGATACGTCCGGGGACTAGCGGGGACCTCCTACAATGAGCAGTTCTTC.

The rearrangement links TRBV5-1 to TRBJ2-1, with 9 bases lining up with TRBD2. This CDR3 contains 19 residues. Trimming at V came to 4 bases and at J to 0 bases, leaving 14 bases not matched to a gene. The germline V gene has CDR1 SGHRS and CDR2 YFSETQ. The CDR3 sequence: CASSGGLAGDRSSYNEQFF. The CDR3 coding sequence is TGCGCCAGCAGCGGGGGATTAGCGGGAGACCGGAGCTCCTACAATGAGCAGTTCTTC.

This clonotype was observed a handful of times. The chain carries TRBV12-3 or TRBV12-4 and TRBJ2-1, with a weak D call TRBD1 (5 bases). This CDR3 is 15 amino acids long. V lost 6 bases and J 5 bases, leaving 17 bases between the germline ends. CDR3 coding DNA: TGTGCCAGCAGCGGCCTTGTGAGGACAAACAATGAGCAGTTCTTC. Translation: CASSGLVRTNNEQFF.

The chain has TRBV6-6 and TRBJ1-2; perhaps TRBD1 as D (6 bases). This CDR3 spans 12 amino acids. Germline V gene lookup returns CDR1 MNHNY and CDR2 SVGAGI (reference sequence). Trimming removed 2 bases at V and 7 bases at J, with 8 bases between. As DNA, the CDR3 is TGTGCCAGCAGTTACAGGGGGTGTGGCTACACCTTC. It encodes CASSYRGCGYTF.

This clonotype was found many times. The V gene is TRBV20-1, the J gene TRBJ2-1; the D is unclear. CDR3 length: 11 residues. The germline V and J ends were trimmed by 0 bases and 4 bases, with 1 base remaining between them. From germline, CDR1 is DFQATT and CDR2 SNEGSKA (reference sequence). The CDR3 nucleotides are TGCAGTGCTAGAGAGTACAATGAGCAGTTCTTC. This sequence encodes CSAREYNEQFF.